Given below is one TCR beta chain in context. Its target is unknown. These data originate in a study of PD-1 blockade in classical Hodgkin lymphoma. The table came from immunoSEQ multiplex PCR; TCRdb's copy has only in-frame clones and leaves some out. This sample carries more than 4,500 clones, about nine tenths of them seen once, and the ten largest clones take 20% to 25%. The germline V and J ends were trimmed by 1 base and 2 bases, with 10 bases remaining between them. Germline V gene data show CDR1 as SEHNR and CDR2 as FQNEAQ (reference sequence). CDR3 length: 15 amino acids. Time point described: newly diagnosed, previously untreated cHL patient sample. Thawed PBMCs underwent magnetic negative selection to obtain purified CD8+ T cells. Peripheral samples used as comparators were newly diagnosed, untreated classical Hodgkin lymphoma PBMCs. General study points: Nothing has yet pinned down what causes the repertoire differences, possibly disease activity or prior therapy. Healthy donors reportedly exceeded newly diagnosed patients in baseline TCR diversity.

V is TRBV7-9 and J is TRBJ2-3, with unresolved D. Material: CD8+ T cells from blood. The clonotype was recovered from a human donor with classical Hodgkin lymphoma. CDR3 region: CASSLDSDDTDTQYF. The CDR3 region has the DNA TGTGCCAGCAGCTTAGATTCGGACGACACAGATACGCAGTATTTT.